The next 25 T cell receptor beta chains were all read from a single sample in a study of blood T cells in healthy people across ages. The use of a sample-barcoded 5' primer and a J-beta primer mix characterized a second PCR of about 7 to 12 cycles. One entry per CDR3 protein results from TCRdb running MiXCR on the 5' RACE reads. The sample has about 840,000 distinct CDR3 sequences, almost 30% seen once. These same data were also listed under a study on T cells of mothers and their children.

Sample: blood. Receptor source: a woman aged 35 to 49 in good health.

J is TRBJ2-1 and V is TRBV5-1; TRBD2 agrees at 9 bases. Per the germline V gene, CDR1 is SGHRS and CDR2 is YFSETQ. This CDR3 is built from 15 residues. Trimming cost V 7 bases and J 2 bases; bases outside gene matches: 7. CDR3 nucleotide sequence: TGCGCCAGCGTTCAGCTAGCGGGGACCTACAATGAGCAGTTCTTC. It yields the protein CASVQLAGTYNEQFF.

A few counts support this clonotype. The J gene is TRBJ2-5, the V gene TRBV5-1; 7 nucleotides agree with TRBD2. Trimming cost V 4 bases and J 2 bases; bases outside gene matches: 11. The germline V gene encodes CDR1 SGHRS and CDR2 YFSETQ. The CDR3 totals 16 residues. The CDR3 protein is CASSPRSGVGQETQYF. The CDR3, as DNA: TGCGCCAGCAGCCCTAGGAGCGGGGTTGGGCAAGAGACCCAGTACTTC.

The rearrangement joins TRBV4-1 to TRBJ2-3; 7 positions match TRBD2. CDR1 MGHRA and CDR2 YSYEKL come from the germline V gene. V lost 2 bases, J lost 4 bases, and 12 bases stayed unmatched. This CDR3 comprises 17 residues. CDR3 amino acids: CASSQRPGGTFSDTQYF. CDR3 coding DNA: TGCGCCAGCAGCCAACGTCCGGGGGGAACGTTTTCAGATACGCAGTATTTT.

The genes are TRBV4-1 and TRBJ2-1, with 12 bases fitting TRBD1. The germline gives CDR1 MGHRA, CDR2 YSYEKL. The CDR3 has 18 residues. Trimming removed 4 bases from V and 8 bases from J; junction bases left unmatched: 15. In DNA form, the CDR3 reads TGCGCCAGCAGCCGCATCGCATCTCCGGGACAGGGGGCCGATGAGCAGTTCTTC. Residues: CASSRIASPGQGADEQFF.

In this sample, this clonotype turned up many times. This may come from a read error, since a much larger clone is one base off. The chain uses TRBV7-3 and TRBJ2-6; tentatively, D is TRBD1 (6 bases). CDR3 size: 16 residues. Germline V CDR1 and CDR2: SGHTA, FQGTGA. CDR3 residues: CASSPTGYSGANVRTF. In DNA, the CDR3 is TGTGCCAGCAGCCCCACAGGGTACTCTGGGGCCAACGTCCGGACTTTC.

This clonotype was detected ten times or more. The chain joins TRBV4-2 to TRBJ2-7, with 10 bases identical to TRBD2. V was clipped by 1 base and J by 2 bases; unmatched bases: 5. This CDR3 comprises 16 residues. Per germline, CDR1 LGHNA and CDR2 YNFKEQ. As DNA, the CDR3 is TGTGCCAGCAGCCAAGCCGGGACTAGCGTCCCCTACGAGCAGTACTTC. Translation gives CASSQAGTSVPYEQYF.

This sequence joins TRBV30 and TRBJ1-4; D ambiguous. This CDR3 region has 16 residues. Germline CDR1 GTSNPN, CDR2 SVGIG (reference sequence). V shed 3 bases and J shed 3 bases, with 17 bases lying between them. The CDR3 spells CAWSAPRGKPNEKLFF. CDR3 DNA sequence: TGTGCCTGGAGCGCCCCACGAGGGAAGCCTAATGAAAAACTGTTTTTT.

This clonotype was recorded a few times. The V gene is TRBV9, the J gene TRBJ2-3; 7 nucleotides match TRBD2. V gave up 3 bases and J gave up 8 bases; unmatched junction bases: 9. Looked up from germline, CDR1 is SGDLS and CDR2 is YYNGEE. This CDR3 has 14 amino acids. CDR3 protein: CASSGRDSGGTQYF. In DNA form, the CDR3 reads TGTGCCAGCAGCGGCCGGGACTCGGGGGGTACGCAGTATTTT.

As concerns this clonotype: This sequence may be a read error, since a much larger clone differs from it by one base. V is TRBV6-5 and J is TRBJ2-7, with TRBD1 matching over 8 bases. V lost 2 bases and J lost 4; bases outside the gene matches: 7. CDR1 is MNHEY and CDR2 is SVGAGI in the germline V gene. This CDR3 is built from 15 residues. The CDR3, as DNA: TGTGCCAGCAGTTACGGGGGACAGGAGACTTACGAGCAGTACTTC. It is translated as CASSYGGQETYEQYF.

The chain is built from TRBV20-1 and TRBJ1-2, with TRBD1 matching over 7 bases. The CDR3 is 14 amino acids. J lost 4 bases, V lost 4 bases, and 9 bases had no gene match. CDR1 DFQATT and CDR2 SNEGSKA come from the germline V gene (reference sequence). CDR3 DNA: TGCAGTGCTAACCTCCCCGACAGGGCCTATGGCTACACCTTC. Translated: CSANLPDRAYGYTF.

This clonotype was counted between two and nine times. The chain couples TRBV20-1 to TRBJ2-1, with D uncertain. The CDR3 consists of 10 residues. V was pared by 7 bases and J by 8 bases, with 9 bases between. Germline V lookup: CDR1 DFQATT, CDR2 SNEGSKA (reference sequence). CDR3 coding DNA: TGCAGTGTCTGGAGCGATGAGCAGTTCTTC. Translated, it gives CSVWSDEQFF.

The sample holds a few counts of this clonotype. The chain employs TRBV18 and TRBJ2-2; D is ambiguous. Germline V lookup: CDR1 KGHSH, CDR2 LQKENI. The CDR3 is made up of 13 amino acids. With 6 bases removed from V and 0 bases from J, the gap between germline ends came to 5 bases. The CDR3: CASSISNTGELFF. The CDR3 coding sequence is TGTGCCAGCTCCATATCGAACACCGGGGAGCTGTTTTTT.

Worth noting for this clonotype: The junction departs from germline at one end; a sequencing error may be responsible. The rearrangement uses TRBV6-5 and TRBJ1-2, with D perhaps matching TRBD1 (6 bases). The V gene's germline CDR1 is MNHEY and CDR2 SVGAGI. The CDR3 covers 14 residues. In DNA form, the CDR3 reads TGTGCCAGCCACAGGGCGTTAGGGGGTTATGACTACACCTTC. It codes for CASHRALGGYDYTF.

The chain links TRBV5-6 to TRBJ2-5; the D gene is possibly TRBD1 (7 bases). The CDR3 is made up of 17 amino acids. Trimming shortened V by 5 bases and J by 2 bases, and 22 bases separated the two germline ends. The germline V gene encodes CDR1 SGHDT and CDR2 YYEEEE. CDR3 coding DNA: TGTGCCAGCAGTCCGGATAGTGGAGGGGGCTGGCAAGAGACCCAGTACTTC. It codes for CASSPDSGGGWQETQYF.

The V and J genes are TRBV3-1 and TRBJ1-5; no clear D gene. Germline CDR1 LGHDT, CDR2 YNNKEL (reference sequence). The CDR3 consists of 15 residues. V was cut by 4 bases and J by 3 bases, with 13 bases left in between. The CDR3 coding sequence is TGTGCCAGCAGCCCTACCTGGGGAACCAATCAGCCCCAGCATTTT. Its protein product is CASSPTWGTNQPQHF.

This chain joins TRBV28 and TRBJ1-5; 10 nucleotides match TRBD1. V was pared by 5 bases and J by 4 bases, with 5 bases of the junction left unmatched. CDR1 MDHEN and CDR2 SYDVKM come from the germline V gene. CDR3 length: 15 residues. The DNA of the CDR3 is TGTGCCAGCAGTCGGACAGGGGGTGCTAATCAGCCCCAGCATTTT. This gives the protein CASSRTGGANQPQHF. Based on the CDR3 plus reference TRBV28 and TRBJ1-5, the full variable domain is DVKVTQSSRYLVKRTGEKVFLECVQDMDHENMFWYRQDPGLGLRLIYFSYDVKMKEKGDIPEGYSVSREKKERFSLILESASTNQTSMYLCASSRTGGANQPQHFGDGTRLSIL.

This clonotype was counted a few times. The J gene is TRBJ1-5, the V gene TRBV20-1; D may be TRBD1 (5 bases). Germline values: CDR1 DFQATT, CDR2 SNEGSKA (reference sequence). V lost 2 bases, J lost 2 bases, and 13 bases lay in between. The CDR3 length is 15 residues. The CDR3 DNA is TGCAGTGCTAGAAACCCTCAGGGCCGCAATCAGCCCCAGCATTTT. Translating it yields CSARNPQGRNQPQHF.

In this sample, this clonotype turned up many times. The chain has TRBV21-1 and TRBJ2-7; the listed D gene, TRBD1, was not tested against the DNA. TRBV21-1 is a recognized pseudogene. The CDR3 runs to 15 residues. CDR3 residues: CASSKEGHLSYEQYF. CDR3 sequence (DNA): TGTGCCAGCAGCAAAGAGGGACACCTCTCCTACGAGCAGTACTTC.

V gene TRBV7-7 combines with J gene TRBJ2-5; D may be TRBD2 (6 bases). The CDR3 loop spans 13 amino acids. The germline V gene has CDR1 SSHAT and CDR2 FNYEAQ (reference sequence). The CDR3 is CASGAGRQETQYF. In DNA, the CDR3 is TGTGCTAGCGGCGCGGGTCGTCAAGAGACCCAGTACTTC.

The CDR3 DNA sequence: TGCAGTGGAGAGTTGGGGAGGGGTAACACCGGGGAGCTGTTTTTT. Translated, it gives CSGELGRGNTGELFF. The gene calls are TRBV20-1 and TRBJ2-2; 7 positions agree with TRBD2. CDR1 is DFQATT and CDR2 is SNEGSKA in the germline V gene (reference sequence). This CDR3 region has 15 residues. V gave up 7 bases and J gave up 2 bases; unmatched junction bases: 10.

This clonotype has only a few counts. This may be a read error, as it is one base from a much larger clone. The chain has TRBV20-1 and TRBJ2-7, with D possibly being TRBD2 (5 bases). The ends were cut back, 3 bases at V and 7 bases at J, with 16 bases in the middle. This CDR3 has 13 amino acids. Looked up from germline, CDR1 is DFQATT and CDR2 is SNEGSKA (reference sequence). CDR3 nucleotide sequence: TGCAGTGCTAGTCCAGAGGCTTGGAGGGAGCAGTACTTC. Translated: CSASPEAWREQYF.

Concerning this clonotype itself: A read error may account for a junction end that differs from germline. The CDR3, as DNA: TGTGCCGGCAGTTTCACACGAAAGTACCAAGAGACCCAGTACTTC. Its translation is CAGSFTRKYQETQYF. The chain links TRBV28 to TRBJ2-5; D gene unclear. Germline CDR1 is MDHEN and CDR2 is SYDVKM. The CDR3 has 15 residues.

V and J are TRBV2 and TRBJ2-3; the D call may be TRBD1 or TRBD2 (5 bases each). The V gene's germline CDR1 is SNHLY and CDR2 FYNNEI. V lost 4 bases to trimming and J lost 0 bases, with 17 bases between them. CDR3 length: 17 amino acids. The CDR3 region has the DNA TGTGCCAGCAGTGGACAGTCAGCGGTACTTAGCACAGATACGCAGTATTTT. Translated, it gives CASSGQSAVLSTDTQYF.

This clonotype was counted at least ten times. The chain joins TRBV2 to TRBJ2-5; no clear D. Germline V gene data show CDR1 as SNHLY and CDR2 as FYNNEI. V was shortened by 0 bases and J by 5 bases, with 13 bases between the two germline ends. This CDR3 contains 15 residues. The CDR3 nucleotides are TGTGCCAGCAGTGAAGCGCTGTCGGACGGGGAGACCCAGTACTTC. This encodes CASSEALSDGETQYF.

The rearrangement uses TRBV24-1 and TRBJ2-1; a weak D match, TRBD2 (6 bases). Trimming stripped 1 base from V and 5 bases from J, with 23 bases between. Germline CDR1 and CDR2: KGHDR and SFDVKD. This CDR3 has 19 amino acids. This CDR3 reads CATSDFGAKAREEHNEQFF. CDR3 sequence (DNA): TGTGCCACCAGTGATTTTGGGGCGAAGGCAAGGGAGGAACACAATGAGCAGTTCTTC.